The source of this T cell receptor (beta chain) is a study of blood T cell repertoires in COVID-19. Libraries were prepared by immunoSEQ multiplex PCR; TCRdb keeps only in-frame clonotypes and omits some of them. The sample comprises more than 85,000 clones, approximately 87% of which are singletons, and 18% rests with the top ten. This clone is labeled medium-sized. Specimen: peripheral blood. This TCR came from a woman between 55 and 75 years old with acute or convalescent COVID-19.

The CDR3 bases are TGTGCCAGCTCACCCTCGATGTCGAGGAACACTGAAGCTTTCTTT. Translated: CASSPSMSRNTEAFF. This chain links TRBV18 with TRBJ1-1, with no clear D. This CDR3 is 15 amino acids long. Per germline, CDR1 KGHSH and CDR2 LQKENI. Trimming cost V 3 bases and J 1 base, with 12 bases left between them.